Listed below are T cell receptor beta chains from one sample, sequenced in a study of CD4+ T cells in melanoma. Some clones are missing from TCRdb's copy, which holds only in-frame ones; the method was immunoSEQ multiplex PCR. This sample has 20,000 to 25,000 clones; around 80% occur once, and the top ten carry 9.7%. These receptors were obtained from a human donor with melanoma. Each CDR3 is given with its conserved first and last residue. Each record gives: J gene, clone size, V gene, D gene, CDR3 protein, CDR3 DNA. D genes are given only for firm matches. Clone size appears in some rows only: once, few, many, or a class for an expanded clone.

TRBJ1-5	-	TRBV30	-	CAWSAGSNHPQHF	TGTGCCTGGAGTGCAGGGTCCAATCATCCCCAGCATTTT
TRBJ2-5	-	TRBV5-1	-	CASSLGQMSETQYF	TGCGCCAGCAGCTTGGGACAGATGTCCGAGACCCAGTACTTC
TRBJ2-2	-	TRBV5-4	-	CASSHYKGGGTGELFF	TGTGCCAGCAGCCATTACAAGGGGGGCGGCACCGGGGAGCTGTTTTTT
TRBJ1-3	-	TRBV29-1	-	CSVSGTDFSGNTIYF	TGCAGCGTTTCCGGGACTGATTTCTCTGGAAACACCATATATTTT
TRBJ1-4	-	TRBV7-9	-	CASSRTGWGEKLFF	TGTGCCAGCAGCCGAACAGGGTGGGGTGAAAAACTGTTTTTT
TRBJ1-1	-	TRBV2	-	CASRVTGYEAFF	TGTGCCAGCAGGGTAACAGGGTACGAAGCTTTCTTT
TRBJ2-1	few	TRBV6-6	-	CASTANNEQFF	TGTGCCAGCACCGCTAACAATGAGCAGTTCTTC
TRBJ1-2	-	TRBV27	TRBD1	CASSLSRGWSNYGYTF	TGTGCCAGCAGTTTATCCAGGGGGTGGAGTAACTATGGCTACACCTTC
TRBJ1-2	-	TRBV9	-	CASSWTPNYGYTF	TGTGCCAGCTCGTGGACACCAAACTATGGCTACACCTTC
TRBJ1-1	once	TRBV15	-	CATSRAANTEAFF	TGTGCCACTTCGAGGGCGGCGAACACTGAAGCTTTCTTT
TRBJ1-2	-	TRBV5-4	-	CASSRSGGDGYTF	TGTGCCAGCAGCCGAAGTGGGGGGGATGGCTACACCTTC
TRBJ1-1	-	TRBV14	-	CASSHGLNTEAFF	TGTGCCAGCAGTCATGGGTTGAACACTGAAGCTTTCTTT
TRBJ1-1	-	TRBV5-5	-	CASSFGRGNTEAFF	TGTGCCAGCAGCTTCGGCAGGGGGAACACTGAAGCTTTCTTT
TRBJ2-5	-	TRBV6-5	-	CASTFKETQYF	TGTGCCAGCACCTTCAAGGAGACCCAGTACTTC
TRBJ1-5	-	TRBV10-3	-	CAISGGANQPQHF	TGTGCCATCAGCGGGGGGGCGAATCAGCCCCAGCATTTT
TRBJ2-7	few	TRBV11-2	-	CASSSAPTVEQYF	TGTGCCAGCAGCTCAGCTCCGACTGTCGAGCAGTACTTC
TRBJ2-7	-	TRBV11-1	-	CASSFRGGSSYEQYF	TGTGCCAGCAGCTTTAGAGGGGGAAGCTCCTACGAGCAGTACTTC
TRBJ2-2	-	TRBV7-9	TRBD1	CASSLGGQGKTGELFF	TGTGCCAGCAGCTTAGGCGGACAGGGAAAAACCGGGGAGCTGTTTTTT
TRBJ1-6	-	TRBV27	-	CASSSRRGISPLHF	TGTGCCAGCAGTTCCCGACGGGGGATCTCACCCCTCCACTTT
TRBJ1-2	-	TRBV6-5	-	CASSFRDSSSTYGYTF	TGTGCCAGCAGTTTTCGGGACTCCTCGTCGACTTATGGCTACACCTTC
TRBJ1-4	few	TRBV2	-	CASRGGWASGKLFF	TGTGCCAGCAGAGGAGGATGGGCCTCTGGAAAACTGTTTTTT
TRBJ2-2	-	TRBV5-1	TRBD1	CASSLAFSPDRVQTGELFF	TGCGCCAGCAGCTTGGCGTTCTCACCGGACAGGGTGCAAACCGGGGAGCTGTTTTTT
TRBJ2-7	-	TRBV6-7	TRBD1	CASSSPTGMLNEQYF	TGTGCCAGCAGTTCTCCGACAGGGATGTTGAACGAGCAGTACTTC
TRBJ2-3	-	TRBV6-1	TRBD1	CASRNRGSTDTQYF	TGTGCCAGCAGGAACAGGGGTAGCACAGATACGCAGTATTTT
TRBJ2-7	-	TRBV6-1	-	CASSGGGLRRGDDEQYF	TGTGCCAGCAGTGGGGGGGGGCTGCGCAGGGGCGATGACGAGCAGTACTTC
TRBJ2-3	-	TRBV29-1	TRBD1	CSVERQGSTDTQYF	TGCAGCGTTGAAAGACAGGGGAGCACAGATACGCAGTATTTT
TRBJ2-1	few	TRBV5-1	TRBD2	CASSWTSGAIRSTEQFF	TGCGCCAGCAGCTGGACTAGCGGGGCGATAAGGTCCACTGAGCAGTTCTTC
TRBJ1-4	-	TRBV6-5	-	CASRSIWATNEKLFF	TGTGCCAGCAGGTCAATATGGGCAACTAATGAAAAACTGTTTTTT
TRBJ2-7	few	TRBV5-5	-	CASSHPGLPYEQYF	TGTGCCAGCAGCCACCCAGGGTTGCCTTACGAGCAGTACTTC
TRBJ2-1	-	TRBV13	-	CASSRAGANYNEQFF	TGTGCCAGCAGCCGAGCAGGGGCCAACTACAATGAGCAGTTCTTC
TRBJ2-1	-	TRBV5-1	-	CASSVGDEQFF	TGCGCCAGCAGCGTTGGGGATGAGCAGTTCTTC